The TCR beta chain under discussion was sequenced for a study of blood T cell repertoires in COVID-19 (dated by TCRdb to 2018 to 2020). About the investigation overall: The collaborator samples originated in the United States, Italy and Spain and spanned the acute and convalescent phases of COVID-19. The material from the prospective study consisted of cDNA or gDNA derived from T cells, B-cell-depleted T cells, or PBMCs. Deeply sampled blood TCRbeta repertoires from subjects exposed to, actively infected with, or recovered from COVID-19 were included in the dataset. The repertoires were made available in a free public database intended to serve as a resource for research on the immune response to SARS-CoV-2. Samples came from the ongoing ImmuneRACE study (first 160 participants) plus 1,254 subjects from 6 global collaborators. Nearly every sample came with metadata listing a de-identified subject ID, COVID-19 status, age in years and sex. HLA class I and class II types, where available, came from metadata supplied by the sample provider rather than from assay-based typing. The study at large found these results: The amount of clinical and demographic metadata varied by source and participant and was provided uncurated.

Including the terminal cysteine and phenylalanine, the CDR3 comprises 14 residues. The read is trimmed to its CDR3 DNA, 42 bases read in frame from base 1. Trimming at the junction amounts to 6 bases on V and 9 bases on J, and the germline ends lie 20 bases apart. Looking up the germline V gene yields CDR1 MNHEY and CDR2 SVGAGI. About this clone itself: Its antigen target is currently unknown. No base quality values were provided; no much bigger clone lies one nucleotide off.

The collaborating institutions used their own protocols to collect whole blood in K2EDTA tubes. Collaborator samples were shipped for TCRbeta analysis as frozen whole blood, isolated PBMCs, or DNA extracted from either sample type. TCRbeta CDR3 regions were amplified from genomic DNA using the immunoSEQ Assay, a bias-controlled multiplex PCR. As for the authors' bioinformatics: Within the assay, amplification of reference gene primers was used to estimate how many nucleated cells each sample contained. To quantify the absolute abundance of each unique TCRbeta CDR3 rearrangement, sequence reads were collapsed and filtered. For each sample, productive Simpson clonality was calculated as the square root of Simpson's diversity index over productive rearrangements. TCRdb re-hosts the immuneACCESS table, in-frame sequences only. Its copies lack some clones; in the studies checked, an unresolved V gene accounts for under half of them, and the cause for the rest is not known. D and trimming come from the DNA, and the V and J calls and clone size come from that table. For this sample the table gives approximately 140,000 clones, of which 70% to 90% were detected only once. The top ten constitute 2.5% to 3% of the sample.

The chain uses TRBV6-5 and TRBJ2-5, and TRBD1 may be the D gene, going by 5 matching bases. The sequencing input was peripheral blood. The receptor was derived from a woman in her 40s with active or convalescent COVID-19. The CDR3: CASSQTRAFTAQYF. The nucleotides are TGTGCCAGCAGCCAAACCAGGGCCTTTACAGCCCAGTACTTC.